This TCR beta chain emerged from a study of CD4 T cells in relation to SARS-CoV-2 and coronaviruses. Study-level background: Controls used an HIV-1 Nef peptide pool or no peptide. Whole-study findings and limits: Roughly 65% of donors had memory CD4+ clonotypes crossrecognizing SARS-CoV-2 and common cold coronavirus spike.

Libraries were prepared by immunoSEQ multiplex PCR; TCRdb keeps only in-frame clonotypes and omits some of them. The profile covers some 20,000 clones, with around 75% appearing a single time and roughly an eighth taken by the ten largest. This clone showed up just a few times. Its antigen remains unidentified. Germline V CDR1 and CDR2: LGHDT, YNNKEL (reference sequence). Trimming cost V 5 bases and J 3 bases; bases outside gene matches: 10. This CDR3 region has 16 residues. Unexposed donor CD4+ T cells date from 2011-2018, before the COVID-19 pandemic. Isolation of CD4+ T cells took place after approximately 10 days in culture. On days 3 and 7, cultures got half fresh IL-2 medium.

The specimen sequenced was CD4+ T cells from PBMCs, cultured in vitro. This chain connects TRBV3-1 (or the pseudogene TRBV3-2) to TRBJ2-7; TRBD2 agrees at 10 bases. This TCR was recovered from a human donor in good health. The CDR3 loop reads CASSLGAGGPDYEQYF. Written as DNA, the CDR3 is TGTGCCAGCAGCTTAGGAGCGGGAGGGCCGGACTACGAGCAGTACTTC.